This T cell receptor beta chain was recorded in a study of T cell responses to AZD1222 COVID-19 vaccine. Profiling relied on immunoSEQ multiplex PCR, and the TCRdb table lists in-frame clones only, not all of them. The sample has more than 85,000 clones, 70% to 90% seen once. Of note for this clone: Its antigen remains unknown.

The germline V gene encodes CDR1 MNHEY and CDR2 SVGEGT. The CDR3 runs 15 residues. Between the trimmed V and J ends, which lost 0 bases and 8 bases, there was a span of 14 bases. Study conclusions and caveats: Donors in the cohort were predominantly white British and more often female, and clonal diversity was possibly underestimated.

The starting material was peripheral blood, obtained on day 0 of AZD1222 vaccination. This receptor was obtained from an adult in good health. The chain carries TRBV6-2 or TRBV6-3 and TRBJ2-1; TRBD1 or TRBD2 may be the D gene (5 bases each). CDR3 coding DNA: TGTGCCAGCAGTTACTCCGGGACCCGAAGGGATGAGCAGTTCTTC. Translated, it gives CASSYSGTRRDEQFF.